A single sample is the source of the 10 T cell receptor beta chains below, sequenced in a study of T cells in Graves' hyperthyroidism and ophthalmopathy (dated by TCRdb to the late 2010s). Library method: multiplex PCR. Sequencing relied on an Illumina HiSeq 2000. TCR beta CDR3 regions were amplified from RNA transcripts. The first round of RT-PCR for the TCR CDR3 was performed with the HTBI primer set and the Qiagen OneStep RT-PCR kit. TCRdb redid the processing of the public reads, applying fastp at Q25 and MiXCR, and retained in-frame beta chains. Each entry merges the rows of one CDR3 protein and shows their most common DNA and genes. The sample table contains a few hundred thousand distinct CDR3 sequences; only one count was recorded for about a sixth of them. The ten largest clones capture around 3.5% of the sample. The source material was blood. All receptors come from a woman aged 40 to 49 with Graves' ophthalmopathy.

This clonotype was picked up many times. The chain is built from TRBV30 and TRBJ2-7, with D maybe TRBD2 (6 bases). V was trimmed by 8 bases and J by 0 bases, leaving 11 bases between them. The CDR3 runs to 12 residues. Germline V gene lookup returns CDR1 GTSNPN and CDR2 SVGIG (reference sequence). The CDR3 region is CAHGGSSYEQYF. The CDR3, as DNA: TGTGCCCATGGGGGGAGCTCCTACGAGCAGTACTTC.

In its sample, this clonotype was seen many times. The chain carries TRBV29-1 and TRBJ2-1; 14 bases align to TRBD2. The ends lost 5 bases at V and 4 bases at J; junction bases unmatched: 7. Germline V gene data show CDR1 as SQVTM and CDR2 as ANQGSEA. The CDR3 totals 16 residues. The CDR3 loop reads CSVLGLAGVPYNEQFF. CDR3 nucleotides: TGCAGCGTTCTGGGACTAGCGGGAGTGCCATACAATGAGCAGTTCTTC.

The chain recombines TRBV6-1 with TRBJ2-5, with a possible D match to TRBD1 (6 bases). The germline V gene has CDR1 MNHNS and CDR2 SASEGT. Trimming took off 7 bases at V and 2 bases at J, with 8 bases between the two ends. This CDR3 has 12 amino acids. CDR3 region: CASTRGQETQYF. The CDR3 region has the DNA TGTGCCAGCACCAGGGGACAAGAGACCCAGTACTTC.

At least ten counts were recorded for this clonotype. J is TRBJ2-7 and V is TRBV12-3 or TRBV12-4, with 12 bases lining up with TRBD2. V was clipped by 7 bases and J by 5 bases; unmatched bases: 9. This CDR3 spans 15 amino acids. The CDR3 coding sequence is TGTGCCAGCAAACCTCTAGCGGGAGGGTTCCACGAGCAGTACTTC. It is translated as CASKPLAGGFHEQYF.

This clonotype has just a few counts. The chain joins TRBV5-1 to TRBJ2-5; tentatively, D is TRBD1 (5 bases). The V gene's germline CDR1 is SGHRS and CDR2 YFSETQ. V was trimmed by 1 base and J by 5 bases, leaving 12 bases between them. There are 14 residues in the CDR3. Here the CDR3 reads CASSLMGPGETQYF. The CDR3 DNA is TGCGCCAGCAGCTTGATGGGGCCCGGGGAGACCCAGTACTTC. Full variable domain (missing parts from reference TRBV5-1 and TRBJ2-5): KAGVTQTPRYLIKTRGQQVTLSCSPISGHRSVSWYQQTPGQGLQFLFEYFSETQRNKGNFPGRFSGRQFSNSRSEMNVSTLELGDSALYLCASSLMGPGETQYFGPGTRLLVL.

This clonotype occurred a few times. The CDR3 DNA reads TGTGCCAGCTCACCACCGGAGGGAGGGCAGCCCCAGCATTTT. Its protein is CASSPPEGGQPQHF. The rearrangement joins TRBV18 to TRBJ1-5; D remains unclear. V lost 0 bases, J lost 7 bases, and 10 bases lay in between. This CDR3 contains 14 residues. In germline, CDR1 is KGHSH, CDR2 LQKENI.

Many counts were recorded for this clonotype. The gene calls are TRBV18 and TRBJ1-1, with unresolved D. CDR1 and CDR2 (germline): KGHSH, LQKENI. Between the trimmed V and J ends, which lost 3 bases and 4 bases, there was a span of 15 bases. This CDR3 has 15 residues. The CDR3 protein is CASSPPFVPGTEAFF. CDR3 DNA sequence: TGTGCCAGCTCACCCCCTTTCGTCCCGGGCACTGAAGCTTTCTTT.

The chain recombines TRBV7-2 with TRBJ2-6, with D hard to call. Germline CDR1 and CDR2: SGHTA and FQGNSA. Trimming removed 2 bases at V and 0 bases at J, with 5 bases between. The CDR3 loop spans 15 amino acids. This chain's CDR3 is CASSLNPSGANVLTF. The CDR3 DNA reads as TGTGCCAGCAGCTTAAACCCCTCTGGGGCCAACGTCCTGACTTTC.

This clonotype was seen only a few times. V gene TRBV20-1 combines with J gene TRBJ2-7; D remains ambiguous. Germline CDR1 DFQATT, CDR2 SNEGSKA (reference sequence). The V end lost 5 bases, the J end lost 2 bases, and 13 bases lay between the germline ends. This CDR3 spans 13 amino acids. The CDR3 bases are TGCAGTGCTCCGAAACCAGAAACCTACGAGCAGTACTTC. Protein sequence: CSAPKPETYEQYF.

This clonotype appeared many times. The chain links TRBV28 to TRBJ1-1; 7 bases are shared with TRBD1. Trimming cost V 6 bases and J 11 bases; bases outside gene matches: 9. The V gene's germline CDR1 is MDHEN and CDR2 SYDVKM. CDR3 length: 12 amino acids. CDR3 DNA: TGTGCCAGCAGCCCCCAGACAGGGTGGGCTTTCTTT. Amino acid sequence: CASSPQTGWAFF. The complete variable domain, with remaining parts taken from reference TRBV28 and TRBJ1-1, reads DVKVTQSSRYLVKRTGEKVFLECVQDMDHENMFWYRQDPGLGLRLIYFSYDVKMKEKGDIPEGYSVSREKKERFSLILESASTNQTSMYLCASSPQTGWAFFGQGTRLTVV.